The clone carrying this T cell receptor (beta chain) has more than one count but fewer than ten. Via MiXCR, TCRdb re-called the 5' RACE reads, giving one row per CDR3 protein. The repertoire holds about 470,000 distinct CDR3 sequences, with more than 20% as singletons. This record belongs to a study of identical twins. This CDR3 spans 15 amino acids. V shed 6 bases and J 7 bases; nucleotides not matched to a gene: 12. The germline V gene has CDR1 LNHDA and CDR2 SQIVND (reference sequence). The same data also went into a second study, on T cells expressing NK-cell markers.

The chain uses TRBV19 and TRBJ1-2; 9 bases match TRBD1. The receptor's source is a woman aged 18-30 years in good health. The material sequenced was CD4+ T cells sorted from blood. CDR3: CASRTTGQGGLGYTF. The CDR3 bases are TGTGCCAGTAGGACCACGGGACAGGGAGGACTTGGCTACACCTTC.